This T cell receptor beta chain came from a study of read filtering for tumor transcriptome and immune sequencing. The study, taken as a whole, reports: RNA-seq captured clonotypes less deeply and reliably than IR-seq.

V lost 8 bases, J lost 4 bases, and 10 bases stayed unmatched. The CDR3 is made up of 14 amino acids. CDR1 is SGDLS, CDR2 YYNGEE, per germline. This library used 300 to 500 ng RNA and molecular barcoded adaptors spanning alpha/delta and beta/gamma chains. TCRdb fed the reads into MiXCR, producing one record per CDR3 protein. The repertoire has around 140,000 distinct CDR3 sequences, 13% of them found once; the top ten carry 7.5% to 10%. This clonotype was counted many times. Its matching antigen is unknown. The sample consisted of a population of CD138-negative cells sorted from bone marrow. The rearrangement links TRBV9 to TRBJ2-3, with TRBD2 matching over 7 bases. The sequence came from a donor over 35 with multiple myeloma. The CDR3 loop reads CARAEDGRSDTQYF. In DNA, the CDR3 is TGTGCCAGGGCAGAGGACGGGAGGTCAGATACGCAGTATTTT.